The sequence of this T cell receptor beta chain was determined in a study of molecular identifiers for immune sequencing clone quantification. Findings and caveats of the study: Highly expanded clone sizes could be underestimated by identical TCR molecules that share a barcode. Spiked Jurkat TCR RNA from one cell was reportedly detectable among fewer than 1.2 million naive cells.

This CDR3 region has 15 residues. V was pared by 1 base and J by 4 bases, with 16 bases between. Germline CDR1 is DFQATT and CDR2 is SNEGSKA (reference sequence). This clonotype was detected ten times or more. Its target is not known. TCRdb recomputed calls from the PCR reads with MiXCR, one row per CDR3 protein. The table lists some 40,000 distinct CDR3 sequences, less than 20% of them singletons. This chain joins TRBV20-1 and TRBJ1-2; D perhaps matches TRBD1 (5 bases). The sequenced sample was naive CD8+ T cells from blood, with Jurkat cell RNA spiked in. Subset given: FACS-sorted CD8+CD4-CCR7+CD45RA+ naive T cells. This receptor was taken from a human donor in good health. Some libraries in this study had Jurkat cell RNA spiked in. CDR3 nucleotides: TGCAGTGCTAGAGCCCCCCACAGGATTAGCTATGGCTACACCTTC. It translates to CSARAPHRISYGYTF.